These 30 T cell receptor beta chains originate from one sample sequenced in a study of PD-1 blockade in mismatch repair-deficient tumors. The protocol was immunoSEQ multiplex PCR, while the TCRdb copy is restricted to in-frame clones and leaves out a portion. In the table there are 75,000 to 85,000 clones, roughly 80% of which are singletons. The sample here was peripheral blood, taken 12 weeks after starting pembrolizumab. Receptor source: an adult with mismatch repair-deficient cancer.

The gene calls are TRBV19 and TRBJ1-2; no definite D call. From germline, CDR1 is LNHDA and CDR2 SQIVND (reference sequence). The CDR3 length is 15 residues. V was shortened by 0 bases and J by 0 bases, with 8 bases between the two germline ends. The CDR3 here is CASSIELGTNYGYTF. As DNA, the CDR3 is TGTGCCAGTAGTATAGAACTGGGTACTAACTATGGCTACACCTTC.

This chain joins TRBV19 and TRBJ2-1; 10 bases match TRBD2. CDR3 length equals 15 residues. From germline, CDR1 is LNHDA and CDR2 SQIVND (reference sequence). J gave up 2 bases and V 5 bases, and 3 bases lay outside the gene matches. DNA of the CDR3: TGTGCCAGTAGTGGAGGACTAGCGGCCTACAATGAGCAGTTCTTC. It is translated as CASSGGLAAYNEQFF.

This rearrangement joins TRBV9 to TRBJ1-1; possible D gene TRBD1, 5 bases. The CDR3 is 16 residues long. Germline CDR1 is SGDLS and CDR2 is YYNGEE. V was pared by 0 bases and J by 1 base, with 13 bases between. CDR3 nucleotides: TGTGCCAGCAGCGTAGCCCCCGCAGGGAGGAACACTGAAGCTTTCTTT. The encoded protein is CASSVAPAGRNTEAFF.

The chain employs TRBV7-6 and TRBJ2-7; D is unresolved. Looked up from germline, CDR1 is SGHVS and CDR2 is FNYEAQ. This CDR3 region has 11 residues. The ends were cut back, 2 bases at V and 5 bases at J, with 4 bases in the middle. CDR3 loop: CASSLINEQYF. CDR3 DNA sequence: TGTGCCAGCAGCTTAATAAACGAGCAGTACTTC.

The CDR3 region has the DNA TGTGCCAGTGAAGAGGGGGACAGGGGTAAGCCTGAAGCTTTCTTT. This translates into CASEEGDRGKPEAFF. The chain carries TRBV19 and TRBJ1-1, with 10 bases fitting TRBD1. The ends lost 8 bases at V and 6 bases at J; junction bases unmatched: 12. The CDR3 totals 15 residues. Germline V gene data show CDR1 as LNHDA and CDR2 as SQIVND (reference sequence).

The rearrangement uses TRBV12-5 and TRBJ2-6; possibly TRBD1 for D (5 bases). Germline V gene sequence: CDR1 LGHNT, CDR2 FRNRAP. Trimming shortened V by 6 bases and J by 1 base, and 13 bases separated the two germline ends. The length of the CDR3 is 16 residues. The DNA for the CDR3 is TGTGCTAGTGGCCGAACAGGATCTTCTGGGGCCAACGTCCTGACTTTC. Its protein is CASGRTGSSGANVLTF. The full variable domain, rest sourced from reference TRBV12-5 and TRBJ2-6, is DARVTQTPRHKVTEMGQEVTMRCQPILGHNTVFWYRQTMMQGLELLAYFRNRAPLDDSGMPKDRFSAEMPDATLATLKIQPSEPRDSAVYFCASGRTGSSGANVLTFGAGSRLTVL.

The rearrangement uses TRBV19 and TRBJ2-2; 8 bases fit TRBD1. CDR3 length: 14 amino acids. CDR1 is LNHDA, CDR2 SQIVND, per germline (reference sequence). V dropped 5 bases and J dropped 5; count of bases not matched to a gene: 4. The CDR3, as DNA: TGTGCCAGTAGTCAGGACAGGGCGACCGGGGAGCTGTTTTTT. This translates into CASSQDRATGELFF. The entire variable domain, with the rest obtained from reference TRBV19 and TRBJ2-2, is as follows: DGGITQSPKYLFRKEGQNVTLSCEQNLNHDAMYWYRQDPGQGLRLIYYSQIVNDFQKGDIAEGYSVSREKKESFPLTVTSAQKNPTAFYLCASSQDRATGELFFGEGSRLTVL.

Written as DNA, the CDR3 is TGTGCCAGTAGTAGGGGCAGTCAAGAGACCCAGTACTTC. Its translation is CASSRGSQETQYF. V is TRBV19 and J is TRBJ2-5, with D possibly TRBD1 on 5 matching bases. Per germline, CDR1 LNHDA and CDR2 SQIVND (reference sequence). Trimming took off 4 bases at V and 2 bases at J, with 8 bases between the two ends. The CDR3 consists of 13 residues.

This chain links TRBV5-1 with TRBJ2-1, with D unresolved. V was clipped by 0 bases and J by 0 bases, with 13 bases between them. This CDR3 is built from 17 residues. CDR1 and CDR2 from the germline V gene are SGHRS and YFSETQ. CDR3 coding DNA: TGCGCCAGCAGCTTGGTCCCTAGTCAGAGCTCCTACAATGAGCAGTTCTTC. Its protein is CASSLVPSQSSYNEQFF.

The rearrangement links TRBV7-6 to TRBJ1-1; TRBD1 is a possible D gene (5 bases). CDR3 length: 12 amino acids. CDR1 and CDR2 (germline): SGHVS, FNYEAQ. V lost 0 bases, J lost 7 bases, and 6 bases lay in between. The DNA for the CDR3 is TGTGCCAGCAGCTTAGCTGGGGGTGAAGCTTTCTTT. This codes for CASSLAGGEAFF.

V and J are TRBV27 and TRBJ2-1; 8 positions agree with TRBD2. Per germline, CDR1 MNHEY and CDR2 SMNVEV (reference sequence). V was clipped by 5 bases and J by 0 bases; unmatched bases: 18. The CDR3 spans 20 residues. CDR3: CASSPLSLTSAKSSYNEQFF. In nucleotides, the CDR3 is TGTGCCAGCAGTCCCCTCTCCCTGACTAGCGCGAAGAGCTCCTACAATGAGCAGTTCTTC.

This chain uses TRBV13 with TRBJ1-2; 7 bases align to TRBD1. With 5 bases clipped from V and 3 bases from J, the junction kept 9 bases outside the gene matches. This CDR3 is built from 15 residues. The V gene's germline CDR1 is PRHDT and CDR2 FYEKMQ (reference sequence). The CDR3 nucleotides read TGTGCCAGCAGCAACGCAGGGGGTCGGGACTATGGCTACACCTTC. Its protein is CASSNAGGRDYGYTF.

The rearrangement links TRBV7-9 to TRBJ2-2; tentatively, D is TRBD1 (6 bases). Per germline, CDR1 SEHNR and CDR2 FQNEAQ (reference sequence). V was clipped by 6 bases and J by 2 bases, with 7 bases between them. The CDR3 runs to 13 residues. The CDR3: CASRDSNTGELFF. Written as DNA, the CDR3 is TGTGCCAGCAGGGACAGTAACACCGGGGAGCTGTTTTTT.

J is TRBJ1-2 and V is TRBV4-1; the D is unclear. Germline V gene data show CDR1 as MGHRA and CDR2 as YSYEKL. The CDR3 is made up of 12 amino acids. V lost 4 bases, J lost 7 bases, and 10 bases lay in between. DNA for the CDR3: TGCGCCAGCAGCCTCGCTAGCGGTGGCTACACCTTC. Encoded protein: CASSLASGGYTF.

This clone appeared a few times. The J gene is TRBJ2-1, the V gene TRBV10-3; D may be TRBD2 (6 bases). The length of the CDR3 is 18 residues. With 0 bases removed from V and 0 bases from J, the gap between germline ends came to 15 bases. Germline CDR1 reads ENHRY; CDR2 reads SYGVKD. The CDR3 DNA reads TGTGCCATCAGTGAGTCAGGGACTTTCCTAATCTCCTACAATGAGCAGTTCTTC. Translating gives CAISESGTFLISYNEQFF.

The gene calls are TRBV27 and TRBJ2-1; D is possibly TRBD1 (6 bases). Trimming took off 5 bases at V and 5 bases at J, with 16 bases between the two ends. Germline assignment: CDR1 MNHEY and CDR2 SMNVEV (reference sequence). The CDR3 runs 15 residues. CDR3 residues: CASSRGKQGNNEQFF. CDR3 bases: TGTGCCAGCAGTCGTGGTAAACAGGGTAACAATGAGCAGTTCTTC.

The J gene is TRBJ2-5, the V gene TRBV4-1, with TRBD2 matching over 9 bases. This CDR3 contains 16 residues. Trimming cost V 3 bases and J 5 bases; bases outside gene matches: 10. Germline V gene data show CDR1 as MGHRA and CDR2 as YSYEKL. DNA for the CDR3: TGCGCCAGCAGCCAGGTTTGGCGGGAGGGCCTGGAGACCCAGTACTTC. Amino acids: CASSQVWREGLETQYF.

This rearrangement joins TRBV5-6 to TRBJ2-5; unclear D gene. The CDR3 consists of 14 residues. V gave up 0 bases and J gave up 0 bases, with 6 bases separating them. Germline assignment: CDR1 SGHDT and CDR2 YYEEEE. In DNA, the CDR3 is TGTGCCAGCAGCTTGGGGCAGTACCAAGAGACCCAGTACTTC. This codes for CASSLGQYQETQYF. The full variable domain, in which reference TRBV5-6 and TRBJ2-5 provide the parts outside the CDR3, is DAGVTQSPTHLIKTRGQQVTLRCSPKSGHDTVSWYQQALGQGPQFIFQYYEEEERQRGNFPDRFSGHQFPNYSSELNVNALLLGDSALYLCASSLGQYQETQYFGPGTRLLVL.

CDR3 bases: TGTGCCAGCAGCTTATTACTCTCCGGGGATACGCAGTATTTT. This sequence encodes CASSLLLSGDTQYF. This sequence joins TRBV7-2 and TRBJ2-3; D gene ambiguous. V lost 2 bases, J lost 6 bases, and 12 bases lay in between. Germline assignment: CDR1 SGHTA and CDR2 FQGNSA. The CDR3 totals 14 residues.

The V call is TRBV7-3, the J call TRBJ2-3; D is uncertain. V lost 3 bases and J 0 bases, leaving 7 bases between the germline ends. In germline, CDR1 is SGHTA, CDR2 FQGTGA. The CDR3 is made up of 14 amino acids. The CDR3: CASSLGSSTDTQYF. The CDR3 DNA is TGTGCCAGCAGCTTGGGCAGCAGCACAGATACGCAGTATTTT.

The chain joins TRBV19 to TRBJ2-2, with D perhaps TRBD1 or TRBD2 (5 bases each). From germline, CDR1 is LNHDA and CDR2 SQIVND (reference sequence). This CDR3 has 16 amino acids. The V end lost 3 bases, the J end lost 5 bases, and 16 bases lay between the germline ends. CDR3 sequence: CASSMGPPGGTGELFF. The CDR3 DNA reads as TGTGCCAGTAGTATGGGACCGCCGGGCGGTACCGGGGAGCTGTTTTTT.

The chain has TRBV6-1 and TRBJ2-1; D not certain. V lost 4 bases to trimming and J lost 15 bases, with 13 bases between them. The germline V gene encodes CDR1 MNHNS and CDR2 SASEGT. CDR3 length: 11 residues. CDR3 bases: TGTGCCAGCAGTGTTATAGGACCTCTGTTCTTC. It is translated as CASSVIGPLFF.

In this sample, this clone turned up a few times. The rearrangement uses TRBV6-1 and TRBJ2-3; 10 nucleotides align to TRBD2. The CDR3 length is 17 residues. With 4 bases clipped from V and 6 bases from J, the junction kept 13 bases outside the gene matches. Germline V lookup: CDR1 MNHNS, CDR2 SASEGT. The CDR3, as DNA: TGTGCCAGCAGTGGGCCTCGGACTAGCGGAGCCGCCGATACGCAGTATTTT. Encoded protein: CASSGPRTSGAADTQYF.

Only a few counts were recorded for this clone. The DNA for the CDR3 is TGTGCCATCAGTGAGTGGGACGGAGGAGATACGCAGTATTTT. Translating it yields CAISEWDGGDTQYF. This chain links TRBV10-3 with TRBJ2-3; D is tentatively TRBD1 or TRBD2 (5 bases each). This CDR3 has 14 amino acids. Per germline, CDR1 ENHRY and CDR2 SYGVKD. V was clipped by 1 base and J by 5 bases, with 10 bases between them.

V and J are TRBV19 and TRBJ1-2; D uncertain. The CDR3 is made up of 12 amino acids. The germline V gene has CDR1 LNHDA and CDR2 SQIVND (reference sequence). Trimming pared 3 bases from V and 8 bases from J, leaving 10 bases between. Here the CDR3 DNA reads TGTGCCAGTAGTATGGCAGCAAAAGGCTACACCTTC. This gives the protein CASSMAAKGYTF.

This rearrangement joins TRBV7-3 to TRBJ2-7, with TRBD1 matching over 7 bases. The CDR3 totals 14 residues. Germline CDR1 and CDR2: SGHTA and FQGTGA. With 5 bases clipped from V and 6 bases from J, the junction kept 10 bases outside the gene matches. The CDR3 nucleotides are TGTGCCAGCAGCCCCACGGGACAGACACCCGAGCAGTACTTC. Translating it yields CASSPTGQTPEQYF.

For the CDR3, the DNA is TGTGCCAGCAGTCCGACAGGGGGGTATGGCTACACCTTC. It encodes CASSPTGGYGYTF. This chain joins TRBV6-5 and TRBJ1-2; 9 bases align to TRBD1. V dropped 5 bases and J dropped 5; count of bases not matched to a gene: 3. This CDR3 has 13 amino acids. Germline CDR1 and CDR2: MNHEY and SVGAGI.

This clone has a single count. This chain links TRBV10-1 with TRBJ2-3; tentative D call: TRBD2 (6 bases). V dropped 2 bases and J dropped 4 bases, with 16 bases sitting between them. This CDR3 has 16 amino acids. From germline, CDR1 is WNHNN and CDR2 SYGVQD (reference sequence). In nucleotides, the CDR3 is TGCGCCAGCAGTGAGCCGGGACTCCGCTCGGCAGATACGCAGTATTTT. As protein: CASSEPGLRSADTQYF.

V and J are TRBV7-9 and TRBJ2-3; 7 nucleotides line up with TRBD2. The V gene end was trimmed by 5 bases and the J gene end by 1 base; junction bases not matched to a gene: 9. Per germline, CDR1 SEHNR and CDR2 FQNEAQ (reference sequence). The CDR3 extends over 16 amino acids. In DNA, the CDR3 is TGTGCCAGCAGCGGGGGAGCCGGGAGGCGCACAGATACGCAGTATTTT. This translates into CASSGGAGRRTDTQYF.

The gene calls are TRBV6-5 and TRBJ2-7, with 7 positions matching TRBD1. The CDR3 spans 13 residues. Germline CDR1 MNHEY, CDR2 SVGAGI. The CDR3 protein is CACGATGNYEQYF. CDR3 sequence (DNA): TGTGCGTGTGGGGCGACAGGGAACTACGAGCAGTACTTC.